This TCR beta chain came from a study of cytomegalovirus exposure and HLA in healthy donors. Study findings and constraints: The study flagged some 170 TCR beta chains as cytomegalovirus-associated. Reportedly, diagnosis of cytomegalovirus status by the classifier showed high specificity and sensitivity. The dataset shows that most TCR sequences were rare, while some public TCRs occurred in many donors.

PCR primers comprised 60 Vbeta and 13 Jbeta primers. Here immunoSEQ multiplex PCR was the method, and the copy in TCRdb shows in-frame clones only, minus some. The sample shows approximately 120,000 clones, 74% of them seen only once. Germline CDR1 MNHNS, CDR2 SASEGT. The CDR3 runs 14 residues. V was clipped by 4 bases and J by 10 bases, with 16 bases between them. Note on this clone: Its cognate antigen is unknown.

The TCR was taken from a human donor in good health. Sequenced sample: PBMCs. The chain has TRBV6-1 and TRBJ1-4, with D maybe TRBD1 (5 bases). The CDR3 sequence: CASSVLTSQGKLFF. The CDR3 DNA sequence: TGTGCCAGCAGTGTGCTTACATCTCAGGGAAAACTGTTTTTT.